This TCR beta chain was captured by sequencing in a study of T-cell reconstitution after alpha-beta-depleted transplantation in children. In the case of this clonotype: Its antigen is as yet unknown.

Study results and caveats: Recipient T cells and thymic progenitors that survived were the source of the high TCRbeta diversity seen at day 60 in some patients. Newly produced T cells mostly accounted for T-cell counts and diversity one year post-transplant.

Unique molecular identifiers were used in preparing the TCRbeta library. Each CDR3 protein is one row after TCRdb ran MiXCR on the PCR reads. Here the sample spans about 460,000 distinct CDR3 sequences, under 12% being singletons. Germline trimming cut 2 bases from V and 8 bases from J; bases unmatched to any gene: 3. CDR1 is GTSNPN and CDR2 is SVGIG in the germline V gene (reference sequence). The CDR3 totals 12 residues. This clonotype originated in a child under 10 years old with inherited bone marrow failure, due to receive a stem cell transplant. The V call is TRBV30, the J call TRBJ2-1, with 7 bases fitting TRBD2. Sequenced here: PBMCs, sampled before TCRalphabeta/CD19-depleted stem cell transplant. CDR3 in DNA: TGTGCCTGGAGTCTGAGCGGGGATGAGCAGTTCTTC. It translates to CAWSLSGDEQFF.